The source of this T cell receptor (beta chain) is a study of cytomegalovirus exposure and HLA in healthy donors. Broader study findings: Among the CMV-associated chains, a few were confirmed in vitro as specific for CMV antigens. Among TCR sequences, most were rare, though some public TCRs appeared in many donors. The study had only CMV serostatus as immune exposure information. Fewer than 200 TCR beta chains were listed as cytomegalovirus-associated.

Use of 60 Vbeta and 13 Jbeta primers characterized the PCR. Measured with immunoSEQ multiplex PCR; TCRdb has only the in-frame clones, and not every one. The sample gives about 140,000 clones, roughly 81% of which show up once; 1.5% to 2% is in the top ten. The CDR3 loop spans 12 amino acids. The germline gives CDR1 SGHRS, CDR2 YFSETQ. Between the trimmed V and J ends, which lost 2 bases and 6 bases, there was a span of 9 bases. As to this clone: Its antigen is as yet unknown.

This sequence was found in a female donor in good health and CMV-seronegative. This chain uses TRBV5-1 with TRBJ2-7, with a possible D match to TRBD2 (6 bases). The sequenced sample consisted of PBMCs. CDR3 protein: CASSFRESEQYF. The CDR3 bases are TGCGCCAGCAGCTTCCGGGAGTCCGAGCAGTACTTC.